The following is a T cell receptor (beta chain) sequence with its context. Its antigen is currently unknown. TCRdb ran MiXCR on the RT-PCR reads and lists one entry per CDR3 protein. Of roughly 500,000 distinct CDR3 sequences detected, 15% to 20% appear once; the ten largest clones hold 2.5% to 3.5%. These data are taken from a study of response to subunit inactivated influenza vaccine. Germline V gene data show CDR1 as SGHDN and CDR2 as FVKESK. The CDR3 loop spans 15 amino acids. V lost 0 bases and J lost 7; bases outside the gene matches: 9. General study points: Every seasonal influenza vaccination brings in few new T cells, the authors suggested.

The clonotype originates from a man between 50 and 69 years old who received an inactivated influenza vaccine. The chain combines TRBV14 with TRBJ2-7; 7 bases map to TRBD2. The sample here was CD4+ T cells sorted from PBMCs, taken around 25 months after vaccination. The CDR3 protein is CASSQDEGGPSEQYF. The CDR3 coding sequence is TGTGCCAGCAGCCAAGATGAGGGAGGGCCAAGTGAGCAGTACTTC.